This T cell receptor (beta chain) was found in a study of CD8+ T cells in alopecia areata. Study-wide context: Those patients who were treated received oral tofacitinib, which was given at 5 to 10 mg twice daily for moderate-to-severe alopecia areata. Tofacitinib treatment spanned 6 to 18 months, with 6 months off drug afterward.

Peripheral blood samples and lesional scalp punch biopsies were obtained from alopecia areata patients. RNA, once extracted, was reverse transcribed into cDNA for use as the sequencing template. Sequenced by immunoSEQ multiplex PCR; TCRdb stores in-frame clones only, minus some. Of 69,000 or so clones listed, approximately 64% are singletons. The study, taken as a whole, reports: Sequence data from scalp samples additionally include resident alphabeta T cells of normal skin.

With respect to this clone: What it recognizes is unknown. The identical CDR3 is also encoded by other nucleotide sequences in the sample.

There are 16 residues in the CDR3. The germline CDR1 and CDR2 sequences are MGHRA and YSYEKL. Between the trimmed V and J ends, which lost 4 bases and 2 bases, there was a span of 14 bases. The origin of this receptor is a human donor with alopecia areata. The chain couples TRBV4-1 to TRBJ2-2; possible D gene TRBD2, 7 bases. The sequencing here drew on CD8+ T cells sorted from blood, taken at week 0. CDR3: CASSPLGGLNTGELFF. CDR3 bases: TGCGCCAGCAGCCCCCTAGGGGGACTAAACACCGGGGAGCTGTTTTTT.